This T cell receptor beta chain was captured by sequencing in a study of OX40 agonist ivuxolimab in advanced cancers. About the full investigation: Ivuxolimab, which targeted the costimulatory receptor OX40 (CD134), was an agonistic, fully human IgG2 monoclonal antibody. Intravenous ivuxolimab was administered to patients every 2 weeks at six dose levels: 0.01, 0.1, 0.3, 1.5, 3 and 10 mg/kg. Among the approximately 54 dose-escalation patients, some 20 had hepatocellular carcinoma, 15 or so melanoma, 9 renal cell carcinoma and 9 head and neck cancer. The dose-escalation cohort was 82.7% male with a mean age of around 64 years, ranging from roughly 23 to 85. Patients were allowed to have had prior anti-PD-1, anti-PD-L1 or anti-CTLA-4 therapy, and about 40% of the dose-escalation patients had been treated with checkpoint inhibitors. Partial responses occurred in three dose-escalation patients, of whom one had hepatocellular carcinoma and two had cutaneous melanoma. Peripheral TCRbeta sequencing aimed to test whether ivuxolimab altered TCR sequence diversity and caused clonal T-cell expansion. The monotherapy dose-escalation portion (N ≈ 56 patients) of the phase I ivuxolimab trial is reported in the paper.

Genomic DNA was isolated from the sorted cells so that the TCRbeta CDR3 region could be sequenced. The immunoSEQ Assay was used to sequence the TCRbeta CDR3 regions. This is the immuneACCESS table as TCRdb keeps it, with only in-frame sequences that have V and J called. A part of the clones is gone; compared with another copy, unresolved V genes explain less than half, and the rest is unexplained. The sample yields approximately 99,000 clones; 86% were counted once. The ten largest make up approximately 5.7% of the sample. Study-wide findings and limitations: Clonal expansion of both CD4+ and CD8+ blood T cells was observed from baseline to week 6 at doses 0.1 to 3.0 mg/kg. Low levels of normalized T-cell clonal expansion were also seen in some nonresponding patients. Partial responders in the 0.1-3.0 mg/kg groups had among the lowest normalized peripheral clonal expansion, especially among CD8+ T cells. The antigen specificity of the clonally expanded peripheral T cells was not determined. On average, CD8+ T cells showed more expanded clones than CD4+ T cells after ivuxolimab.

A word on this clone: Its antigen remains undetermined. Base-call qualities are not available, and no considerably larger clone is one nucleotide away.

CDR1 and CDR2 are drawn from the germline V gene: SGHTA, FQGNSA. Taken from cysteine to phenylalanine, the CDR3 has 17 residues. The read is trimmed to its CDR3 DNA, 51 bases read in frame from base 1. Clipping removes 5 bases from V and 1 base from J, with 12 as the unmatched junction base count. The trial excluded patients who had a history of autoimmune disease or were on systemic immunosuppression. Peripheral blood for TCR sequencing was collected from all dose cohorts at baseline, on cycle 4 day 1, and on cycle 7 day 1. The samples were drawn from a first-in-human, open-label, multicenter phase I dose-escalation trial of ivuxolimab. The trial enrolled adults with locally advanced or metastatic head and neck squamous cell, hepatocellular, melanoma or renal cell carcinoma. CD4+ and CD8+ T cells were sorted separately from peripheral blood before TCR sequencing.

The rearranged segments are TRBV7-2 and TRBJ1-2; 8 central nucleotides agree with TRBD1. Sequences were derived from CD4+ or CD8+ T cells sorted from blood, sampled in a trial of the OX40 agonist ivuxolimab. The TCR originated in an adult with an advanced solid tumor such as melanoma, head and neck, liver or kidney cancer. The CDR3 region reads CASSHPGTGSLNYGYTF. The DNA sequence follows: TGTGCCAGCAGCCACCCCGGGACAGGCTCCCTTAACTATGGCTACACCTTC.